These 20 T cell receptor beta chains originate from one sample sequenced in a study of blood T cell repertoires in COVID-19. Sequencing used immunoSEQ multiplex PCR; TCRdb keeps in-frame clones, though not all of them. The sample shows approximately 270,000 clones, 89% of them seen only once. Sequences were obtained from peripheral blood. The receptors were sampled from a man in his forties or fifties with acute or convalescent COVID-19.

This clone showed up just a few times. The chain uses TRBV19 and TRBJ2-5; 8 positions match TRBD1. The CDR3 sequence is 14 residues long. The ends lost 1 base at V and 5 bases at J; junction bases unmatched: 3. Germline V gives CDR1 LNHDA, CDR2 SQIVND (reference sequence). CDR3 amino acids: CASSIAGGRETQYF. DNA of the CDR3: TGTGCCAGTAGTATAGCAGGGGGCCGTGAGACCCAGTACTTC.

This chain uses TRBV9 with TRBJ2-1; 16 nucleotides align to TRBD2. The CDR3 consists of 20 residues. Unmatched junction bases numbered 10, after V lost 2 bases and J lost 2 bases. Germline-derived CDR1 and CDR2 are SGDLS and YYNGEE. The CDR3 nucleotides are TGTGCCAGCAGCGTCGGCCCCGGGACTAGCGGGGGGGCCCCCTACAATGAGCAGTTCTTC. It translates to CASSVGPGTSGGAPYNEQFF. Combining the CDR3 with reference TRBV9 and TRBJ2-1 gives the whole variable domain DSGVTQTPKHLITATGQRVTLRCSPRSGDLSVYWYQQSLDQGLQFLIQYYNGEERAKGNILERFSAQQFPDLHSELNLSSLELGDSALYFCASSVGPGTSGGAPYNEQFFGPGTRLTVL.

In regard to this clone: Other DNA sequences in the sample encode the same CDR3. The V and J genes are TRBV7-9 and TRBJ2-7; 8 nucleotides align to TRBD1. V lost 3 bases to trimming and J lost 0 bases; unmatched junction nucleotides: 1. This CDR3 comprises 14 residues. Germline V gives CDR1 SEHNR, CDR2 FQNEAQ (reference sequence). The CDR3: CASSFGTGSYEQYF. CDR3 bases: TGTGCCAGCAGCTTCGGGACAGGCTCCTACGAGCAGTACTTC.

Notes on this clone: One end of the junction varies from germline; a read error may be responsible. The CDR3 nucleotides read TGTGCCTGGAGTGACCTGTTTCGGGTCCCAACCTACAACTTC. It is translated as CAWSDLFRVPTYNF. V gene TRBV30 combines with J gene TRBJ1-2; D unclear. This CDR3 has 14 residues. CDR1 and CDR2 from the germline V gene are GTSNPN and SVGIG (reference sequence).

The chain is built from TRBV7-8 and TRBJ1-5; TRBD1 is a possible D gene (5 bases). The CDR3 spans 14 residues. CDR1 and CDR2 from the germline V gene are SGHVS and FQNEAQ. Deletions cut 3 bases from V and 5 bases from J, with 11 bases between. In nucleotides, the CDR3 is TGTGCCAGCAGCTTCGGAGCGGGGGATCAGCCCCAGCATTTT. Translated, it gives CASSFGAGDQPQHF.

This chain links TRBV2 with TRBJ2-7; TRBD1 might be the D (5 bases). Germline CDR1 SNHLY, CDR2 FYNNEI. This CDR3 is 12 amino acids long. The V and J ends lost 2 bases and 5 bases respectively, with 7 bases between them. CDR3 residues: CASSESRDEQYF. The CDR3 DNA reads TGTGCCAGCAGTGAATCCAGGGACGAGCAGTACTTC.

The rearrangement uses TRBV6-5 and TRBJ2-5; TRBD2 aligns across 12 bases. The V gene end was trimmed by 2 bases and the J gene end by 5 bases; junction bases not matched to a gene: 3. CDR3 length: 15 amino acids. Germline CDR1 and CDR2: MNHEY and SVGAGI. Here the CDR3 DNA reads TGTGCCAGCAGTTACCGGGGACTAGCGGGCGAGACCCAGTACTTC. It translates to CASSYRGLAGETQYF.

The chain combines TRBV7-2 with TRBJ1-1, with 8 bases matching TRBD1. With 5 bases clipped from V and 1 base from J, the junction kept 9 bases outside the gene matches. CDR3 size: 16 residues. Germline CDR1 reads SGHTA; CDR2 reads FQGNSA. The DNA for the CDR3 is TGTGCCAGCAGCCACCCAACAGGGGGAGGGAACACTGAAGCTTTCTTT. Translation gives CASSHPTGGGNTEAFF. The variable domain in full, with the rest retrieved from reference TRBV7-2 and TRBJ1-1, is GAGVSQSPSNKVTEKGKDVELRCDPISGHTALYWYRQSLGQGLEFLIYFQGNSAPDKSGLPSDRFSAERTGGSVSTLTIQRTQQEDSAVYLCASSHPTGGGNTEAFFGQGTRLTVV.

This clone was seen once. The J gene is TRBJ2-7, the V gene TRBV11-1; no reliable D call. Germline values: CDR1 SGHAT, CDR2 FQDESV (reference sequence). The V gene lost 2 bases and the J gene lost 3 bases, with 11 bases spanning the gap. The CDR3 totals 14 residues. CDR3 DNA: TGTGCCAGCAGCTTACGATCACGAGACTACGAGCAGTACTTC. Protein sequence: CASSLRSRDYEQYF.

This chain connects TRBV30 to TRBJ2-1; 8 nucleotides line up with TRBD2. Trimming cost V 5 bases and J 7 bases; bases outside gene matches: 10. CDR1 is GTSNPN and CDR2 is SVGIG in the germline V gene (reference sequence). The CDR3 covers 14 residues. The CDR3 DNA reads TGTGCCTGGGTCCCTTTGGGACTAGGGAATGAGCAGTTCTTC. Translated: CAWVPLGLGNEQFF.

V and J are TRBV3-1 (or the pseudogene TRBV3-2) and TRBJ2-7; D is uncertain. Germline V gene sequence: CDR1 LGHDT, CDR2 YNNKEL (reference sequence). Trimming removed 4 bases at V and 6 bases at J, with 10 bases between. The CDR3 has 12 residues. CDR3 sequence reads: CASSLLYSEQYF. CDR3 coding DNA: TGTGCCAGCAGCCTATTGTACAGCGAGCAGTACTTC.

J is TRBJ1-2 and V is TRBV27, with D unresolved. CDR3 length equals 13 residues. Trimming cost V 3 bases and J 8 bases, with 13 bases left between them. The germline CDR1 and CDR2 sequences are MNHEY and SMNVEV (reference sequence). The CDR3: CASSFSVNWGYTF. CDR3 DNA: TGTGCCAGCAGTTTCTCTGTCAACTGGGGCTACACCTTC.

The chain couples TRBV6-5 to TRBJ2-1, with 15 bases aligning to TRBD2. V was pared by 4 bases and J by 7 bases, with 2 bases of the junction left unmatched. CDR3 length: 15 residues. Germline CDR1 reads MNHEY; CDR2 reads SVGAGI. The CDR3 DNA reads TGTGCCAGCAGTTGGACTAGCGGGGGGGATAATGAGCAGTTCTTC. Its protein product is CASSWTSGGDNEQFF.

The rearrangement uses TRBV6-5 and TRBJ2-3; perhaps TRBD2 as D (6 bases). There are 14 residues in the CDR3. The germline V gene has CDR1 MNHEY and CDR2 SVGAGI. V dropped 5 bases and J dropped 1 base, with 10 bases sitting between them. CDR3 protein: CASSQRLGTDTQYF. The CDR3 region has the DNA TGTGCCAGCAGTCAAAGACTAGGCACAGATACGCAGTATTTT.

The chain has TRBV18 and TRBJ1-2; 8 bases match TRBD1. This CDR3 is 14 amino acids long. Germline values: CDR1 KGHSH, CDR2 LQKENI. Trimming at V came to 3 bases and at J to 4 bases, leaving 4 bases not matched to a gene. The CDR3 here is CASSPGTGVYGYTF. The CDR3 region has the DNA TGTGCCAGCTCACCGGGGACAGGCGTCTATGGCTACACCTTC.

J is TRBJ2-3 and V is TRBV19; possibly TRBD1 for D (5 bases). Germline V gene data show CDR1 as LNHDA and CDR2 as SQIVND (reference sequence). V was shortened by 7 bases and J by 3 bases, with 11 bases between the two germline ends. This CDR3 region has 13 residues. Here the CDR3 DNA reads TGTGCCAGTACACCAGCAGGGACAGATACGCAGTATTTT. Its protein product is CASTPAGTDTQYF.

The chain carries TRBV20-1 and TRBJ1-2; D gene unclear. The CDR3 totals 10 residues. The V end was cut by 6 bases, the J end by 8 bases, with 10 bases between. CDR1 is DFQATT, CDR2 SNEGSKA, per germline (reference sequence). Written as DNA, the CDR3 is TGCAGTGCAATAATCGCGGGCTACACCTTC. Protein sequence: CSAIIAGYTF.

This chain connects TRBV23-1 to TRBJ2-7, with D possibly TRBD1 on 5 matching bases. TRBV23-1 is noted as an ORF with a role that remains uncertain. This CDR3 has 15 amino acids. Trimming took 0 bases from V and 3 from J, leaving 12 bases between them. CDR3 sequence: CASSQSRQGSYEQYF. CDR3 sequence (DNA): TGCGCCAGCAGTCAATCGAGGCAGGGAAGCTACGAGCAGTACTTC.

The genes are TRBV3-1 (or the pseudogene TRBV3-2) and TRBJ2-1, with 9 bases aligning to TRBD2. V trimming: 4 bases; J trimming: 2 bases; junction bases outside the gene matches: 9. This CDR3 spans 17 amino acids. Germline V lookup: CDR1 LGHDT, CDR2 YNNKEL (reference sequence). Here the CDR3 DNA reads TGTGCCAGCAGCCCGAGATGGACTAGCGCTACCTACAATGAGCAGTTCTTC. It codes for CASSPRWTSATYNEQFF.

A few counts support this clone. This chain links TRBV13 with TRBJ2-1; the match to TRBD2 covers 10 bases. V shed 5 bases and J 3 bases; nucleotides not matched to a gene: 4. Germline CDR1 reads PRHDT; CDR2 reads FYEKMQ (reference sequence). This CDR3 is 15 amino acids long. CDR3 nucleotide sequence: TGTGCCAGCAGCCCCGAGCGGGGGGGCTACAATGAGCAGTTCTTC. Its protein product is CASSPERGGYNEQFF.